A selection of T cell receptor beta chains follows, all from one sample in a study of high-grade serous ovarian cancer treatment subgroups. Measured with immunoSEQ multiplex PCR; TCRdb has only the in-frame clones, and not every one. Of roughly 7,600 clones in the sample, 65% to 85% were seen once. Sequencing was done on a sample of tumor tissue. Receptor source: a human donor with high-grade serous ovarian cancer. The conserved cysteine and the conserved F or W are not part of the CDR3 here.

ASSLTGRDGELF,TRBV25-1
ASSSDRVSEQY,TRBV5-4
ASSQGVTDTQY,TRBV5-1
ASSLTQGKEKLF,TRBV7-2
ASSRGNSNEQF,TRBV11-2
ASSLDPSYNEQF,TRBV5-4
ASILLRVTSGNTIY,TRBV2
ASSMTSVRSGANVLT,TRBV2
ASSLSEGGVNEQF,TRBV28
ASSFVTGELF,TRBV27